Below are 30 T cell receptor beta chains sequenced from a single sample in a study of early T cells in non-severe SARS-CoV-2 infection. From the 5' RACE reads, TCRdb called clonotypes with MiXCR, one entry per CDR3 protein. The profile shows 70,000 to 80,000 distinct CDR3 sequences, roughly 12% of them singletons. The material was whole blood, obtained at baseline. Receptors originate from an adult who was a healthcare worker with PCR-confirmed SARS-CoV-2 infection or an uninfected control (not recorded which).

This clonotype was observed a handful of times. CDR3 amino acids: CASTLTLAGALSSYNEQFF. CDR3 in DNA: TGTGCCAGCACCCTTACCCTAGCGGGGGCCCTGAGCTCCTACAATGAGCAGTTCTTC. The J gene is TRBJ2-1, the V gene TRBV12-3 or TRBV12-4, with 10 bases lining up with TRBD2. The CDR3 spans 19 residues. The V segment lost 7 bases and the J segment 0 bases; nucleotides outside the gene matches: 15.

The chain has TRBV18 and TRBJ1-5, with D perhaps matching TRBD1 (5 bases). The CDR3 extends over 17 amino acids. V lost 1 base, J lost 2 bases, and 15 bases lay in between. The V gene's germline CDR1 is KGHSH and CDR2 LQKENI. CDR3 residues: CASSPRGWEGGNQPQHF. Written as DNA, the CDR3 is TGTGCCAGCTCACCACGTGGTTGGGAAGGGGGCAATCAGCCCCAGCATTTT.

The CDR3 DNA follows: TGTGCCAGCAGCCTACTTCCGGGACAAGCGACCTACAAACACTATAATTCACCCCTCCACTTT. It specifies CASSLLPGQATYKHYNSPLHF. The rearrangement joins TRBV4-2 to TRBJ1-6; D is possibly TRBD1 (6 bases). The germline CDR1 and CDR2 sequences are LGHNA and YNFKEQ. The CDR3 consists of 21 residues. V was trimmed by 4 bases and J by 3 bases, leaving 28 bases between them.

This clonotype turned up a few times. The chain couples TRBV2 to TRBJ2-2, with a possible D match to TRBD1 (6 bases). The CDR3 totals 14 residues. CDR1 and CDR2 (germline): SNHLY, FYNNEI. V lost 4 bases to trimming and J lost 7 bases, with 13 bases between them. CDR3 sequence: CASSATGLIGELFF. The DNA for the CDR3 is TGTGCCAGCAGTGCAACAGGGTTGATCGGGGAGCTGTTTTTT.

This clonotype was picked up many times. This sequence joins TRBV5-4 and TRBJ1-2, with 7 bases matching TRBD1. With 5 bases clipped from V and 8 bases from J, the junction kept 15 bases outside the gene matches. The CDR3 extends over 15 amino acids. CDR1 SGHNT and CDR2 YYREEE come from the germline V gene (reference sequence). CDR3: CASRDEGQRNGGYTF. In DNA, the CDR3 is TGTGCCAGCAGGGACGAGGGACAGCGAAATGGGGGCTACACCTTC.

This clonotype was recorded many times. The CDR3 DNA reads as TGTGCCAGCAGCTCCGGGACAGTAGACAACGAGCAGTACTTC. This gives the protein CASSSGTVDNEQYF. This sequence joins TRBV7-9 and TRBJ2-7; 7 bases are a match to TRBD1. The CDR3 contains 14 residues. Trimming took 4 bases from V and 5 from J; bases not matched to a gene: 8. Germline-derived CDR1 and CDR2 are SEHNR and FQNEAQ (reference sequence).

There are many counts of this clonotype. The chain recombines TRBV6-2 or TRBV6-3 with TRBJ1-5; 8 positions match TRBD1. In germline, CDR1 is MNHEY, CDR2 SVGEGT. After removal of 2 bases from V and 4 bases from J, the junction contained 1 base not matched to a gene. The CDR3 has 14 residues. CDR3 protein: CASSYRTGNQPQHF. In nucleotides, the CDR3 is TGTGCCAGCAGTTACCGGACAGGGAATCAGCCCCAGCATTTT.

This clonotype was observed at least ten times. V gene TRBV5-1 combines with J gene TRBJ1-6; D unresolved. The CDR3 runs 13 residues. CDR1 is SGHRS, CDR2 YFSETQ, per germline. V lost 0 bases and J lost 11, with 9 bases in between. The CDR3 DNA follows: TGCGCCAGCAGCTTGGAGTTATGGACACCCCTCCACTTT. Residues: CASSLELWTPLHF.

This clonotype showed up many times. Compared with germline, one end of the junction differs, possibly owing to a read error. The J gene is TRBJ1-1, the V gene TRBV7-7; 7 bases are a match to TRBD1. Germline V gives CDR1 SSHAT, CDR2 FNYEAQ (reference sequence). The CDR3 is made up of 19 amino acids. Here the CDR3 reads CASSPPHLDRVGRSSEAFF. CDR3 coding DNA: TGTGCTAGCAGCCCACCCCACCTCGACAGGGTGGGTCGTTCGTCTGAAGCTTTCTTT.

This chain joins TRBV29-1 and TRBJ2-5, with D perhaps given as TRBD1 or TRBD2 (5 bases each). This CDR3 is built from 11 residues. V was shortened by 7 bases and J by 5 bases, with 11 bases between the two germline ends. Germline V lookup: CDR1 SQVTM, CDR2 ANQGSEA. The CDR3 is CSGGTGETQYF. The CDR3 nucleotides read TGCAGCGGAGGGACGGGGGAGACCCAGTACTTC. Looking up the rest from reference TRBV29-1 and TRBJ2-5 gives the full variable domain: SAVISQKPSRDICQRGTSLTIQCQVDSQVTMMFWYRQQPGQSLTLIATANQGSEATYESGFVIDKFPISRPNLTFSTLTVSNMSPEDSSIYLCSGGTGETQYFGPGTRLLVL.

This clonotype was seen a few times. The chain couples TRBV29-1 to TRBJ2-4, with D perhaps TRBD2 (6 bases). The CDR3 spans 14 residues. Germline CDR1 reads SQVTM; CDR2 reads ANQGSEA. V was cut by 3 bases and J by 7 bases, with 16 bases left in between. CDR3 nucleotide sequence: TGCAGCGTTGAGCAGGGCGGGATAGGGAACATTCAGTACTTC. Residues: CSVEQGGIGNIQYF. The whole variable domain, filled in from reference TRBV29-1 and TRBJ2-4, reads SAVISQKPSRDICQRGTSLTIQCQVDSQVTMMFWYRQQPGQSLTLIATANQGSEATYESGFVIDKFPISRPNLTFSTLTVSNMSPEDSSIYLCSVEQGGIGNIQYFGAGTRLSVL.

The rearrangement uses TRBV12-3 or TRBV12-4 and TRBJ1-6, with D possibly being TRBD1 (5 bases). CDR3 length equals 14 residues. The V end was cut by 6 bases, the J end by 9 bases, with 15 bases between. CDR3 sequence reads: CASSLGQGGSPLHF. In DNA form, the CDR3 reads TGTGCCAGCAGCCTTGGGCAGGGTGGTTCACCCCTCCACTTT.

The genes are TRBV5-4 and TRBJ2-1, with no clear D. CDR1 is SGHNT and CDR2 is YYREEE in the germline V gene (reference sequence). The CDR3 runs to 13 residues. The V gene lost 3 bases and the J gene lost 2 bases, with 6 bases spanning the gap. In DNA form, the CDR3 reads TGTGCCAGCAGCTACCGGACCTACAATGAGCAGTTCTTC. Amino acids: CASSYRTYNEQFF.

This clonotype was counted at least ten times. The chain recombines TRBV7-2 with TRBJ2-2, with D possibly being TRBD2 (5 bases). V was pared by 1 base and J by 8 bases, with 8 bases between. In germline, CDR1 is SGHTA, CDR2 FQGNSA. This CDR3 is built from 13 residues. The CDR3 region is CASSLGGRGELFF. CDR3 DNA: TGTGCCAGCAGCTTAGGTGGGAGAGGGGAGCTGTTTTTT.

This clonotype was counted at least ten times. The chain has TRBV15 and TRBJ2-4; D not resolved. CDR1 LNHNV and CDR2 YYDKDF come from the germline V gene (reference sequence). The CDR3 runs to 17 residues. V lost 1 base and J 4 bases, leaving 17 bases between the germline ends. CDR3 sequence reads: CATSRVKVWGFKNIQYF. Written as DNA, the CDR3 is TGTGCCACCAGCAGAGTAAAGGTCTGGGGATTTAAAAACATTCAGTACTTC.

The J gene is TRBJ2-5, the V gene TRBV7-6; D remains ambiguous. The V gene's germline CDR1 is SGHVS and CDR2 FNYEAQ. Between the trimmed V and J ends, which lost 0 bases and 2 bases, there was a span of 4 bases. The CDR3 is made up of 13 amino acids. CDR3 region: CASSLAEQETQYF. CDR3 DNA sequence: TGTGCCAGCAGCTTAGCGGAGCAAGAGACCCAGTACTTC.

The V call is TRBV6-1, the J call TRBJ1-5; D may be TRBD1 (6 bases). The CDR3 covers 13 residues. Germline V gene data show CDR1 as MNHNS and CDR2 as SASEGT. V was pared by 7 bases and J by 5 bases, with 12 bases between. The CDR3 nucleotides are TGTGCCAGCACCGGACAGCTATATCAGCCCCAGCATTTT. Protein product: CASTGQLYQPQHF.

This clonotype was picked up many times. The chain couples TRBV6-1 to TRBJ2-7, with D tentatively TRBD1 (5 bases). Germline loops: CDR1 MNHNS, CDR2 SASEGT. This CDR3 has 13 amino acids. Trimming left V 1 base short and J 5 bases short, with 9 bases between. The CDR3 loop is CASSEVRAHEQYF. The CDR3 DNA reads as TGTGCCAGCAGTGAAGTCAGGGCACACGAGCAGTACTTC.

A few counts support this clonotype. This chain connects TRBV4-1 to TRBJ1-2; D unclear. Germline CDR1 reads MGHRA; CDR2 reads YSYEKL. The V gene lost 1 base and the J gene lost 7 bases, with 13 bases spanning the gap. The CDR3 totals 14 residues. The CDR3 bases are TGCGCCAGCAGCCAAGTGGCCCTGGTGGGTGGCTACACCTTC. Translation gives CASSQVALVGGYTF.

At least ten counts were recorded for this clonotype. The chain is built from TRBV20-1 and TRBJ2-1; the D gene could be TRBD1 or TRBD2 (6 bases each). The CDR3 has 14 residues. V gave up 3 bases and J gave up 1 base, with 10 bases separating them. Germline V gene lookup returns CDR1 DFQATT and CDR2 SNEGSKA (reference sequence). Here the CDR3 DNA reads TGCAGTGCTAGTCGGGGGCAGTCCTACAATGAGCAGTTCTTC. Protein sequence: CSASRGQSYNEQFF.

The chain is built from TRBV11-2 and TRBJ2-7; a weak D match, TRBD2 (7 bases). Germline V CDR1 and CDR2: SGHAT, FQNNGV. The germline V and J ends were trimmed by 2 bases and 1 base, with 12 bases remaining between them. The CDR3 runs to 15 residues. The CDR3 protein is CASSLYGGQSYEQYF. The CDR3 DNA reads TGTGCCAGCAGCTTATACGGGGGGCAGTCCTACGAGCAGTACTTC.

V gene TRBV10-2 combines with J gene TRBJ2-7, with 11 bases identical to TRBD1. The ends lost 8 bases at V and 7 bases at J; junction bases unmatched: 7. Per germline, CDR1 WSHSY and CDR2 SAAADI. The CDR3 contains 13 residues. The chain's CDR3 is CASAEGTGGEQYF. CDR3 coding DNA: TGCGCCAGCGCCGAGGGGACAGGGGGTGAGCAGTACTTC.

The V call is TRBV7-3, the J call TRBJ2-7; no definite D call. The germline V and J ends were trimmed by 5 bases and 6 bases, with 8 bases remaining between them. The CDR3 is made up of 11 amino acids. The germline V gene has CDR1 SGHTA and CDR2 FQGTGA. The DNA for the CDR3 is TGTGCCAGCAGCCCGCGATGCGAGCAGTACTTC. Protein: CASSPRCEQYF.

The chain joins TRBV28 to TRBJ1-2; 10 bases are a match to TRBD1. Per the germline V gene, CDR1 is MDHEN and CDR2 is SYDVKM. The CDR3 covers 15 residues. Trimming at V came to 2 bases and at J to 6 bases, leaving 6 bases not matched to a gene. Here the CDR3 reads CASSLPGTGAHGYTF. For the CDR3, the DNA is TGTGCCAGCAGTTTACCTGGGACAGGGGCGCATGGCTACACCTTC.

This clonotype was counted ten times or more. This rearrangement joins TRBV28 to TRBJ1-4; no definite D call. V was cut by 5 bases and J by 5 bases, with 15 bases left in between. The CDR3 runs 15 residues. CDR1 is MDHEN, CDR2 SYDVKM, per germline. In DNA, the CDR3 is TGTGCCAGCAGTACAACTTGGGGTGAGAATGAAAAACTGTTTTTT. Its protein product is CASSTTWGENEKLFF.

This clonotype was observed at least ten times. The V and J genes are TRBV2 and TRBJ1-1; 9 bases line up with TRBD1. Trimming at V came to 5 bases and at J to 0 bases, leaving 1 base not matched to a gene. The germline gives CDR1 SNHLY, CDR2 FYNNEI. There are 14 residues in the CDR3. CDR3 region: CASSRDRVNTEAFF. The CDR3 nucleotides are TGTGCCAGCAGTCGGGACAGGGTGAACACTGAAGCTTTCTTT.

The genes are TRBV7-2 and TRBJ2-4; D not resolved. Germline-derived CDR1 and CDR2 are SGHTA and FQGNSA. The CDR3 extends over 17 amino acids. V was clipped by 2 bases and J by 0 bases, with 14 bases between them. The CDR3 sequence is CASSLRPSALAKNIQYF. The CDR3 bases are TGTGCCAGCAGCTTACGACCCTCCGCTTTAGCCAAAAACATTCAGTACTTC.

This clonotype occurred once. J is TRBJ2-7 and V is TRBV5-5; either TRBD1 or TRBD2 may supply D (5 bases each). The length of the CDR3 is 14 residues. Trimming took off 4 bases at V and 3 bases at J, with 14 bases between the two ends. Looked up from germline, CDR1 is SGHKS and CDR2 is YYEKEE (reference sequence). The CDR3 loop is CASSLGPSGYEQYF. As DNA, the CDR3 is TGTGCCAGCAGCCTGGGACCATCGGGCTACGAGCAGTACTTC.

This clonotype was found a few times. This chain links TRBV28 with TRBJ1-5, with D uncertain. Germline CDR1 and CDR2: MDHEN and SYDVKM. This CDR3 spans 16 amino acids. V was cut by 0 bases and J by 0 bases, with 9 bases left in between. The CDR3 protein is CASSLWGKSSNQPQHF. The CDR3 DNA reads TGTGCCAGCAGTTTATGGGGGAAGAGTAGCAATCAGCCCCAGCATTTT.

The chain recombines TRBV27 with TRBJ2-2; tentatively, D is TRBD2 (5 bases). This CDR3 spans 15 amino acids. V dropped 2 bases and J dropped 2 bases, with 9 bases sitting between them. Germline V CDR1 and CDR2: MNHEY, SMNVEV (reference sequence). CDR3 sequence: CASSLEGRNTGELFF. The DNA for the CDR3 is TGTGCCAGCAGTTTAGAGGGTCGTAACACCGGGGAGCTGTTTTTT.